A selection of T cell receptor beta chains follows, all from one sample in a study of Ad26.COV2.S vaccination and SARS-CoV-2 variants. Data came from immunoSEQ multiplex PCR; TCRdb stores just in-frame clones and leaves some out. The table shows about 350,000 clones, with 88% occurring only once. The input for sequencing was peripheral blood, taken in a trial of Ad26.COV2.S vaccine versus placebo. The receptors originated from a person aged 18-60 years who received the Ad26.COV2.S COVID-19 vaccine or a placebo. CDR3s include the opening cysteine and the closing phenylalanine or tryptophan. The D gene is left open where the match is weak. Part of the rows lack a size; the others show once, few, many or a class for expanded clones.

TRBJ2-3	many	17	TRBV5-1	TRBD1	TGCGCCAGCAGCTTGGCCGGGACAGTGGATTACACAGATACGCAGTATTTT	CASSLAGTVDYTDTQYF
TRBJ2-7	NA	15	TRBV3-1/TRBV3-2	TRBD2	TGTGCCAGCAGCCCCGGGACTAGCGGGGGATACGAGCAGTACTTC	CASSPGTSGGYEQYF
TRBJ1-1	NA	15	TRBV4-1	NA	TGCGCCAGCAGCCAAGGACCACAGGGTTACACTGAAGCTTTCTTT	CASSQGPQGYTEAFF
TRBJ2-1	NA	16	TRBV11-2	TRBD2	TGTGCCAGCAGCCCTAGACTAGCGGGAAAGGGGGGTGAGCAGTTCTTC	CASSPRLAGKGGEQFF
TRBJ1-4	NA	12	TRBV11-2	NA	TGTGCCAGCAGCCATGGGGGCGAAAAACTGTTTTTT	CASSHGGEKLFF
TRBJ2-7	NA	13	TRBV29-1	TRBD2	TGCAGCGTTGACCGCGGGAGTGGTTACGAGCAGTACTTC	CSVDRGSGYEQYF
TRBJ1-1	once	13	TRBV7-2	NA	TGTGCCAGCAGCCCCCTGGCAGGGACTGAAGCTTTCTTT	CASSPLAGTEAFF
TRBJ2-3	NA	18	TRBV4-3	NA	TGCGCCAGCAGCCAGTCGGGAGCCCAGGGACCCTACACAGATACGCAGTATTTT	CASSQSGAQGPYTDTQYF
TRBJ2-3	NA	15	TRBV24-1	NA	TGTGCCACCAGTGGGGAGGATAGCGGAACAGATACGCAGTATTTT	CATSGEDSGTDTQYF
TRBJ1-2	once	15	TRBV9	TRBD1	TGTGCCAGCAGCCCTATTTCCTCAGGGGGGGGTGGCTACACCTTC	CASSPISSGGGGYTF
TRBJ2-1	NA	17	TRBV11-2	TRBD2	TGTGCCAGCAGCTCCAAGGCTTCTAGCGGGGTCTACAATGAGCAGTTCTTC	CASSSKASSGVYNEQFF
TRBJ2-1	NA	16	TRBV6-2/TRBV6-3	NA	TGTGCCAGCAGTCACCAAGGCGGAGCCTCTTACAATGAGCAGTTCTTC	CASSHQGGASYNEQFF
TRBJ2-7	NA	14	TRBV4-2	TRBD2	TGTGCCAGCAGCCCCGTGGGGGGGGGCTACGAGCAGTACTTC	CASSPVGGGYEQYF
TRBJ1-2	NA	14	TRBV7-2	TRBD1	TGTGCCAGCAGCCAAGGGACAGGGACCTATGGCTACACCTTC	CASSQGTGTYGYTF
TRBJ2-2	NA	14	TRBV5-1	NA	TGCGCCAGCAGCCCTGGGTCCCTCACCGGGGAGCTGTTTTTT	CASSPGSLTGELFF
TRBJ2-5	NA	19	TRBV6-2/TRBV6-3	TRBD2	TGTGCCAGCAGTTACTCCTACCCACCCTCAGCGGGGGGCCAAGAGACCCAGTACTTC	CASSYSYPPSAGGQETQYF
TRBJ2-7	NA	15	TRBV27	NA	TGTGCCAGCAGTTTATACGGGTACATCCTAGACGAGCAGTACTTC	CASSLYGYILDEQYF
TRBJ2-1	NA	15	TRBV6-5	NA	TGTGCCAGCAGTACGTGGACGGAGGGGAACAATGAGCAGTTCTTC	CASSTWTEGNNEQFF
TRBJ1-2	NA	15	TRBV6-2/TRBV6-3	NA	TGTGCCAGCAGTTACTCGAGCTTCAGGGCAAGGGGCTACACCTTC	CASSYSSFRARGYTF
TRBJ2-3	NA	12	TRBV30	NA	TGTGCCTGGAGCGGACAGTCCAACCCGCAGTATTTT	CAWSGQSNPQYF
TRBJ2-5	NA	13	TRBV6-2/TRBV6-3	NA	TGTGCCAGCAGTTCAGCCCCCCAAGAGACCCAGTACTTC	CASSSAPQETQYF
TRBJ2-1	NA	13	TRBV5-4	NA	TGTGCCAGCAGCTTGAACACCAACAATGAGCAGTTCTTC	CASSLNTNNEQFF
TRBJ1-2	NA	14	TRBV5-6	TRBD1	TGTGCCAGCAGCCCCAGGGGGGGTGGCTATGGCTACACCTTC	CASSPRGGGYGYTF
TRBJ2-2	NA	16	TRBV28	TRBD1	TGTGCCAGCAGCGATCCGGACAGGTTTTTCACCGGGGAGCTGTTTTTT	CASSDPDRFFTGELFF
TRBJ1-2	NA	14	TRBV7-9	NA	TGTGCCAGCAGCTTGCGGAGGGACCCCTATGGCTACACCTTC	CASSLRRDPYGYTF
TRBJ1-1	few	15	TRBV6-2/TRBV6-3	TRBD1	TGTGCCAGCAGTGACGATGGTCGGACAGGCGGAGGAGCTTTCTTT	CASSDDGRTGGGAFF
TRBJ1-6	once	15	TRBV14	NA	TGTGCCAGCAGCCAAGCGCAGGCCCTAAATTCACCCCTCCACTTT	CASSQAQALNSPLHF
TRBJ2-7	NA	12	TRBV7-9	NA	TGTGCCAGCAGCTTAGTTGGTAACGAGCAGTACTTC	CASSLVGNEQYF
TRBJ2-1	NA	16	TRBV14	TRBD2	TGTGCCAGCAGCCAAGAGGGGACTAGCATGTGGGCTGAGCAGTTCTTC	CASSQEGTSMWAEQFF
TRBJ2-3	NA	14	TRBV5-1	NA	TGCGCCAGCAGCTCCACAAGAAACACAGATACGCAGTATTTT	CASSSTRNTDTQYF
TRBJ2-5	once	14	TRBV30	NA	TGTGCCTGGAATATCAACTGGGACGGAGAGACCCAGTACTTC	CAWNINWDGETQYF
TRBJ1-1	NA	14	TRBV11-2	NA	TGTGCCAGCAGGGCTTTCGGTATGAACACTGAAGCTTTCTTT	CASRAFGMNTEAFF
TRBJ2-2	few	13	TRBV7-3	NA	TGTGCCAGCAGCTTAGTCATAAACGGGGAGCTGTTTTTT	CASSLVINGELFF
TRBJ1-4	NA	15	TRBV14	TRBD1	TGTGCCAGCAGCCTTCCCGGGACAGCAAATGAAAAACTGTTTTTT	CASSLPGTANEKLFF
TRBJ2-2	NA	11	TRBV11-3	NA	TGTGCCAGCAGCTACGGCGGGGAGCTGTTTTTT	CASSYGGELFF
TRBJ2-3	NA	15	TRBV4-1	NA	TGCGCCAGCAGCCAAGGACAGCTTAGCACAGATACGCAGTATTTT	CASSQGQLSTDTQYF
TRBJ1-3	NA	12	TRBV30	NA	TGTGCCTGGGGGGGGCGTGGAAACACCATATATTTT	CAWGGRGNTIYF
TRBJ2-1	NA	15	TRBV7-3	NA	TGTGCCAGCAGGTTGATACCGACAGACTTTAATGAGCAGTTCTTC	CASRLIPTDFNEQFF
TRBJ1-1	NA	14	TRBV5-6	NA	TGTGCCAGCAGCTTGGAGCAGACTGACACTGAAGCTTTCTTT	CASSLEQTDTEAFF
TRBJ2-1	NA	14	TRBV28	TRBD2	TGTGCCAGCAGTAGCGGGAGACTCTACAATGAGCAGTTCTTC	CASSSGRLYNEQFF
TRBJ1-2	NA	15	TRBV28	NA	TGTGCCAGCAGTTTTTCGGACAGAGCTACCTATGGCTACACCTTC	CASSFSDRATYGYTF
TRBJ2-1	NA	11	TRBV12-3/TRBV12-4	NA	TGTGCCAGCAGTTTAGAGGGCGAGCAGTTCTTC	CASSLEGEQFF
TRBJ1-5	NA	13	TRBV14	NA	TGTGCCAGCAGCCAAGATGGCAATCAGCCCCAGCATTTT	CASSQDGNQPQHF
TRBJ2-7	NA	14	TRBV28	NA	TGTGCCAGCAGTTTAACAGGCATTCCCTACGAGCAGTACTTC	CASSLTGIPYEQYF
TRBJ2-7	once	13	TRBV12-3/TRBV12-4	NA	TGTGCCAGCAGTTTACGGGTACCGTTCGAGCAGTACTTC	CASSLRVPFEQYF
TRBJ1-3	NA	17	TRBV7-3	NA	TGTGCCAGCAGCCCGAGGGACATTCCGAGCTCTGGAAACACCATATATTTT	CASSPRDIPSSGNTIYF
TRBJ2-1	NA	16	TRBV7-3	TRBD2	TGTGCCAGCAGCTCCCGGACTAGCGGCCATTCGAGTGAGCGGTTCTTC	CASSSRTSGHSSERFF
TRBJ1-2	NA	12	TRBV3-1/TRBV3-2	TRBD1	TGTGCCAGCAGCACACAGGGGTATGGCTACACCTTC	CASSTQGYGYTF
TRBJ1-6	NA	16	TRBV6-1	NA	TGTGCCAGCAGTGAAACGACAGTTGGCCCCAATTCACCCCTCCACTTT	CASSETTVGPNSPLHF
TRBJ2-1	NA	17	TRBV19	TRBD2	TGTGCCAGTAGTTTTGGGACTAGCGGGAGTGGTTACAATGAGCAGTTCTTC	CASSFGTSGSGYNEQFF
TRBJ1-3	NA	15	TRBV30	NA	TGTGCCTGGAGAGGGACCACAACATTTGGAAACACCATATATTTT	CAWRGTTTFGNTIYF
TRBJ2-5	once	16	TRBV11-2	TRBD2	TGTGCCAGCAGCTTAGGACTAGCGGGGGGGCTAGAGACCCAGTACTTC	CASSLGLAGGLETQYF
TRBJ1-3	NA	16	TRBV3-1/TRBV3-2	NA	TGTGCCAGCAGCCAATCGGGCACCTGGTCTGGAAACACCATATATTTT	CASSQSGTWSGNTIYF
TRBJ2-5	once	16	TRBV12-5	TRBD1	TGTGCTAGTGGTTTGGTAGGGGGACAGGGTGGCGAGACCCAGTACTTC	CASGLVGGQGGETQYF
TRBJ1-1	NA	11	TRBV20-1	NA	TGCAGGGCCGGAGTGAACACTGAAGCTTTCTTT	CRAGVNTEAFF